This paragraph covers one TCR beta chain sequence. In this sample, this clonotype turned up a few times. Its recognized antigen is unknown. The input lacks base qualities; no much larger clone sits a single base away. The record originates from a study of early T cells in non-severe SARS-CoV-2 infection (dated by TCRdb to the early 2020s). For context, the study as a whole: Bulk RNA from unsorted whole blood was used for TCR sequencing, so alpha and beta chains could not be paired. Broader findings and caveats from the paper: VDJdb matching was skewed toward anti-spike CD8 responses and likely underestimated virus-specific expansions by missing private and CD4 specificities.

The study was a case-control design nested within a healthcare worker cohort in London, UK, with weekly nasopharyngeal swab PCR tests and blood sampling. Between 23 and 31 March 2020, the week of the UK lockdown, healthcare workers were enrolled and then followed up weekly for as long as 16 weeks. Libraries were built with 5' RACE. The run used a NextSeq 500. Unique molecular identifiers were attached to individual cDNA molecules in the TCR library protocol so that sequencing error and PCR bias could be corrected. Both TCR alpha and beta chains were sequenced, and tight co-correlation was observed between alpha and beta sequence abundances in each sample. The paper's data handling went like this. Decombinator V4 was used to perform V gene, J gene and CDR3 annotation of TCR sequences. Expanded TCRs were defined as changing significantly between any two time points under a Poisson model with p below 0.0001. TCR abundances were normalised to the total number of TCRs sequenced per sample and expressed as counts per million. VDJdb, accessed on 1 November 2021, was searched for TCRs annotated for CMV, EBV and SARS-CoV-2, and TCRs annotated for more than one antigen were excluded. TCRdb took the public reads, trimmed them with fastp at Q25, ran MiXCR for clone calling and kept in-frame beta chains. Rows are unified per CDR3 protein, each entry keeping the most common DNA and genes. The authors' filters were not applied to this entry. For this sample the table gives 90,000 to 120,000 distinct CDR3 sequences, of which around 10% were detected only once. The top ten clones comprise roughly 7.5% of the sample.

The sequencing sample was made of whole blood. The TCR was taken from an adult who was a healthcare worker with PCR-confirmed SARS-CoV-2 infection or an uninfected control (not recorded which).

CDR3 loop: CSAPAGGYEQYF. DNA sequence: TGCAGTGCTCCGGCCGGGGGGTACGAGCAGTACTTC. The chain uses TRBV20-1 and TRBJ2-7; TRBD2 aligns with 7 central bases. Here V drops 5 bases and J drops 4 bases, and the junction holds 5 bases not matched to any gene. CDR1 and CDR2 are drawn from the germline V gene (reference sequence): DFQATT, SNEGSKA. Counted from cysteine to phenylalanine, this CDR3 has 12 amino acids. Of all the DNA, just the CDR3 is kept, 36 bases in frame from base 1.